These T cell receptor beta chains were read from a single sample in a study of blood T cell repertoires in COVID-19. Only in-frame clones appear in the TCRdb table, and some are missing; sequencing was by immunoSEQ multiplex PCR. The data show 350,000 to 450,000 clones, approximately 86% seen once. The material sequenced was peripheral blood. The receptors stem from a human donor in a cohort sampled during active COVID-19. Each CDR3 is given with its conserved first and last residue. A D gene is named only where the DNA matches it firmly. The size of a clone is reported for some rows only, either as once, few or many, or as a class for expanded clones.

NA TRBJ1-1 TRBV19 NA TGTGCCAGCGAGGACAGCGAGGCTTTCTTT CASEDSEAFF
NA TRBJ2-1 TRBV27 NA TGTGCCAGCAGGATCCGAGGAGGTAGTGAGCAGTTCTTC CASRIRGGSEQFF
NA TRBJ1-2 TRBV4-2 NA TGTGCCAGCAGCCAAGGTCAGGGTGGGTATGGCTACACCTTC CASSQGQGGYGYTF
NA TRBJ1-1 TRBV19 few TGTGCCAGTAGTGATCGGTGGAACACTGAAGCTTTCTTT CASSDRWNTEAFF
NA TRBJ2-5 TRBV6-5 NA TGTGCCAGCAGCAGGGGAGTTCCAGAGACCCAGTACTTC CASSRGVPETQYF
TRBD2 TRBJ2-1 TRBV9 NA TGTGCCAGCAGCGCGACTAGCGGGAGGGGTAATGAGCAGTTCTTC CASSATSGRGNEQFF
TRBD1 TRBJ1-1 TRBV7-9 NA TGTGCCAGCAGCATTGAGCAGGGGGCGCCCCCAACAGCTTTCTTT CASSIEQGAPPTAFF
TRBD1 TRBJ1-2 TRBV28 NA TGTGCCAGCACGAGTCCAGGGGGCGGCTATGGCTACACCTTC CASTSPGGGYGYTF
NA TRBJ2-5 TRBV18 NA TGTGCCAGCTCCTGCGGACAGTACCAAGAGACCCAGTACTTC CASSCGQYQETQYF
NA TRBJ1-1 TRBV30 many TGTGCCTGGAAGACACATCCGAACACTGAAGCTTTCTTT CAWKTHPNTEAFF
NA TRBJ1-4 TRBV4-1 NA TGCGCCAGCACCCGTGGGGGGGGTGAAAAACTGTTTTTT CASTRGGGEKLFF
NA TRBJ1-3 TRBV18 NA TGTGCCAGCTCCCACCGAGATACCGGAAACACCATATATTTT CASSHRDTGNTIYF
NA TRBJ2-3 TRBV5-1 NA TGCGCCAGCAGTCCCAGCGGAGAGGCCACAGATACGCAGTATTTT CASSPSGEATDTQYF
NA TRBJ1-1 TRBV19 NA TGTGCCAGTAGTACGCAGGGGAACACTGAAGCTTTCTTT CASSTQGNTEAFF
TRBD2 TRBJ2-5 TRBV6-5 NA TGTGCCAGCAGATACGGACTAGCGGAGAAAGAGACCCAGTACTTC CASRYGLAEKETQYF
NA TRBJ2-3 TRBV19 NA TGTGCCAGTAGTATAACAGCAAGCACAGATACGCAGTATTTT CASSITASTDTQYF
TRBD1 TRBJ1-2 TRBV2 NA TGTGCCACCAAACCGGACAGGGGAAATGGCTACACCTTC CATKPDRGNGYTF
NA TRBJ1-4 TRBV28 NA TGTGCCAGCAGTCGACAAGGCTTGTTTGAAAAACTGTTTTTT CASSRQGLFEKLFF
NA TRBJ1-1 TRBV3-1/TRBV3-2 NA TGTGCCAGCACGTCTGCGGGCACTGAAGCTTTCTTT CASTSAGTEAFF
TRBD1 TRBJ1-1 TRBV2 once TGTGCCAGCAGTGGGGGCAGGGGGTGGGACACTGAAGCTTTCTTT CASSGGRGWDTEAFF
NA TRBJ2-3 TRBV5-1 NA TGCGCCAGCAGCCTGCAACTAGCTCCAGATACGCAGTATTTT CASSLQLAPDTQYF
NA TRBJ1-6 TRBV4-1 few TGCGCCAGCAGCCAAGATGGCAGGTCTAATTCACCCCTCCACTTT CASSQDGRSNSPLHF
TRBD1 TRBJ1-5 TRBV3-1/TRBV3-2 NA TGTGCCAGCAGCGGGACAGGGGGCGGTCAATTTGGCAATCAGCCCCAGCATTTT CASSGTGGGQFGNQPQHF
NA TRBJ2-6 TRBV3-1/TRBV3-2 NA TGTGCCAGCAGCCAAGAGGCGGGACAGCTCCACTCTGGGGCCAACGTCCTGACTTTC CASSQEAGQLHSGANVLTF
TRBD1 TRBJ1-2 TRBV5-1 few TGCGCCAGCAGCTTGCGGCCAGGGGGCACGGGTGGCTACACCTTC CASSLRPGGTGGYTF
NA TRBJ1-1 TRBV18 NA TGTGCCAGCTCCCCTGGGGGCGGGTCGGACACTGAAGCTTTCTTT CASSPGGGSDTEAFF
TRBD2 TRBJ2-7 TRBV5-4 NA TGTGCCAGCAGCCCCCGAGCGGGAGTTAACTACGAGCAGTACTTC CASSPRAGVNYEQYF
NA TRBJ2-5 TRBV4-1 NA TGCGCCAGCAGCCAAGAAGGCAGCGACGGAGAGACCCAGTACTTC CASSQEGSDGETQYF
NA TRBJ1-2 TRBV4-1 NA TGCGCCAGCAGCCAAGCTTCAGGGGATGGCTACACCTTC CASSQASGDGYTF
TRBD1 TRBJ1-1 TRBV2 NA TGTGCCAGCAGGGATGGACAGGGCGTCACTGAAGCTTTCTTT CASRDGQGVTEAFF
TRBD1 TRBJ2-3 TRBV6-5 NA TGTGCCAGCAGAAGGGACAGGCCAGTAGCAGATACGCAGTATTTT CASRRDRPVADTQYF
NA TRBJ2-7 TRBV5-6 NA TGTGCCAGCAGCTTGATCGGGAGTACTTGGGAGCAGTACTTC CASSLIGSTWEQYF
TRBD1 TRBJ1-2 TRBV5-1 NA TGCGCCAGCAGCCCAGCCGGCGACAGGGGGTATGGCTACACCTTC CASSPAGDRGYGYTF
TRBD1 TRBJ2-5 TRBV10-3 NA TGTGCCATCAGTGGGGACAGGCAAGAGACCCAGTACTTC CAISGDRQETQYF
TRBD2 TRBJ2-3 TRBV27 NA TGTGCCAGCAGTTTACTCTCCCCTAGCGGGGGGGGCACAGATACGCAGTATTTT CASSLLSPSGGGTDTQYF
TRBD1 TRBJ2-7 TRBV13 NA TGTGCCAGCAGCTCCTCCGGGACAGGCCCCAACGAGCAGTACTTC CASSSSGTGPNEQYF
TRBD1 TRBJ2-3 TRBV2 NA TGTGCCAGCATCAGGACAGGGGCAGATACGCAGTATTTT CASIRTGADTQYF
NA TRBJ1-5 TRBV3-1/TRBV3-2 NA TGTGCCAGCAGCCAAGGGGGGGGACAGCCCCAGCATTTT CASSQGGGQPQHF
NA TRBJ2-7 TRBV4-2 NA TGTGCCAGCAGCCAAGATTTTCCCGGGTCCTCCTACGAGCAGTACTTC CASSQDFPGSSYEQYF
TRBD1 TRBJ2-6 TRBV5-6 NA TGTGCCAGCAGCGCCGGGACAGGCCGTCTGGGGGCCAACGTCCTGACTTTC CASSAGTGRLGANVLTF
NA TRBJ2-2 TRBV5-1 NA TGCGCCAGCAGCTTATGGGCCGCCCGAACCGGGGAGCTGTTTTTT CASSLWAARTGELFF
NA TRBJ2-7 TRBV7-9 NA TGTGCCAGCAGCCCGGGGATCTCATCCTACGAGCAGTACTTC CASSPGISSYEQYF
TRBD1 TRBJ2-7 TRBV9 once TGTGCCAGCAGCGTAGGGCAGGGGACAGGAGAGCAGTACTTC CASSVGQGTGEQYF
NA TRBJ2-7 TRBV5-1 NA TGCGCCAGCAGCTTAGTTTACTTCGTCCCCAAAGCCTACGAGCAGTACTTC CASSLVYFVPKAYEQYF
TRBD2 TRBJ2-2 TRBV3-1/TRBV3-2 NA TGTGCCAGCAGCCAAGTTTTCAGCGGGGGGGCCGCGGACACCGGGGAGCTGTTTTTT CASSQVFSGGAADTGELFF
NA TRBJ1-1 TRBV27 NA TGTGCCAGCAGTTTACTGCCCCGAGGAGATGAAGCTTTCTTT CASSLLPRGDEAFF
NA TRBJ1-4 TRBV6-6 NA TGTGCCAGCAGTTACTCGACAGGTGAAAAACTGTTTTTT CASSYSTGEKLFF
TRBD2 TRBJ2-1 TRBV11-3 NA TGTGCCAGCAGCTTAGCGGGAGGGTCCTACAATGAGCAGTTCTTC CASSLAGGSYNEQFF
NA TRBJ2-1 TRBV20-1 NA TGCAGTGCTAGTCGTCAGGGCTCCTACAATGAGCAGTTCTTC CSASRQGSYNEQFF
NA TRBJ1-4 TRBV28 NA TGTGCCAGCAGTTCCAGGGCGGGGAGAGGACTTTTT CASSSRAGRGLF
NA TRBJ2-1 TRBV5-1 few TGCGCCAGCAGCCTTGCCACTAGGAACAATGAGCAGTTCTTC CASSLATRNNEQFF
NA TRBJ2-5 TRBV6-5 NA TGTGCCAGCAGTCCGACTAGTCGGGAGACCCAGTACTTC CASSPTSRETQYF
NA TRBJ2-1 TRBV5-4 NA TGTGCCAGCAGCTTGGCGGTAGGCGGCGGCGGCTACGGCTACAATGAGCAGTTCTTC CASSLAVGGGGYGYNEQFF
NA TRBJ2-1 TRBV5-6 NA TGTGCCAGCAGCTTTTCCGGGCCCCTCGGAGGTGAGCAGTTCTTC CASSFSGPLGGEQFF
TRBD2 TRBJ2-5 TRBV5-1 NA TGCGCCAGCAGCCTAGCGGGAGAAGGGACCCAGTACTTC CASSLAGEGTQYF
NA TRBJ1-5 TRBV6-5 NA TGTGCCAGCAGGAGGGAGGGGGGTGGAGATCAGCCCCAGCATTTT CASRREGGGDQPQHF
TRBD1 TRBJ1-2 TRBV19 NA TGTGCCAGTAGTTTACCGACAGGGGAGGGTGGCTACACCTTC CASSLPTGEGGYTF